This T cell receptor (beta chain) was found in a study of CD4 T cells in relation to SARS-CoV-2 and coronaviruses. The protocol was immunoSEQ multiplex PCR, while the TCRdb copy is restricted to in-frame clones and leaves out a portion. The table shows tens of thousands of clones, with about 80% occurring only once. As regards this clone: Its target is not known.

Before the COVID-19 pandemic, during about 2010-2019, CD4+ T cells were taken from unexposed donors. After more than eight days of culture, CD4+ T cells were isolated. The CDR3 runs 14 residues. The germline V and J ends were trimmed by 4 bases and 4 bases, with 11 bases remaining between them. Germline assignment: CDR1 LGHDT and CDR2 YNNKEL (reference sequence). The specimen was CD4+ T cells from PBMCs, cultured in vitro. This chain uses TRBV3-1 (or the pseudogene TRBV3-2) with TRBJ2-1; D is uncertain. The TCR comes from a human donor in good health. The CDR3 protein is CASSRPGEYNEQFF. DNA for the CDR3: TGTGCCAGCAGCCGACCCGGTGAGTACAATGAGCAGTTCTTC.